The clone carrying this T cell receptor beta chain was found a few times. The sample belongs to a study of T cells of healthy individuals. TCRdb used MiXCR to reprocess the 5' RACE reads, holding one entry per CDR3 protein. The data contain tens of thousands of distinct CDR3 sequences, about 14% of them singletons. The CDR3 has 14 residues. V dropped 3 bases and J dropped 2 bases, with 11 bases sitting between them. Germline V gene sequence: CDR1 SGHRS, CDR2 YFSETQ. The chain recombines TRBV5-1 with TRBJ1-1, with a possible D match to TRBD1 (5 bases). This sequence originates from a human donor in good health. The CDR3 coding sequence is TGCGCCAGCAGCTCCGGTCAGGGCAACACTGAAGCTTTCTTT. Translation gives CASSSGQGNTEAFF.